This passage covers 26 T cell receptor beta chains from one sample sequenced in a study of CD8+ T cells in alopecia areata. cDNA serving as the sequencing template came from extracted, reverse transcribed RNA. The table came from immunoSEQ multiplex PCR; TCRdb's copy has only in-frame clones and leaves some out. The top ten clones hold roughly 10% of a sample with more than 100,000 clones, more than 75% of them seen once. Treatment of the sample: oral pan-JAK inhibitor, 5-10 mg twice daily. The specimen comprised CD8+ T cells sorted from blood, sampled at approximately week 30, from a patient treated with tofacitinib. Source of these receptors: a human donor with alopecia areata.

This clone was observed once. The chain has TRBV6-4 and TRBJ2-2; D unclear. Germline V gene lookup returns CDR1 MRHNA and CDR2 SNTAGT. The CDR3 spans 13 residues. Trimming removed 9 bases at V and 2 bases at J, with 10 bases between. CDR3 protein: CARAGRNTGELFF. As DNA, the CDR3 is TGTGCCAGAGCCGGCAGAAACACCGGGGAGCTGTTTTTT.

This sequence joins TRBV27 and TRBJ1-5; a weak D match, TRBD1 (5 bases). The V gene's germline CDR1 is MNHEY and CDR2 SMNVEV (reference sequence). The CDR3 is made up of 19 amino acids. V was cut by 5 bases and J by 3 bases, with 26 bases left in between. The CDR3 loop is CASSPIPLTGTPFNQPQHF. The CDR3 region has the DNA TGTGCCAGCAGTCCTATACCCCTAACCGGGACGCCCTTCAATCAGCCCCAGCATTTT.

The chain's CDR3 is CASPNPSPPEGPCTDTQYF. The CDR3 DNA is TGTGCCAGCCCCAATCCATCCCCGCCCGAGGGCCCCTGCACAGATACGCAGTATTTT. V gene TRBV21-1 combines with J gene TRBJ2-3; the table's TRBD2 call for D was not verified on the DNA. TRBV21-1 is listed as a pseudogene. The CDR3 contains 19 residues.

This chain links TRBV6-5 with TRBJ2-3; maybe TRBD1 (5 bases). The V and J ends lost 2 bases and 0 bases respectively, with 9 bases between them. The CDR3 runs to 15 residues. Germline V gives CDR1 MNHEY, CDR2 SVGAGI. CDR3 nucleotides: TGTGCCAGCAGTTACGAACAGGAAAGCACAGATACGCAGTATTTT. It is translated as CASSYEQESTDTQYF.

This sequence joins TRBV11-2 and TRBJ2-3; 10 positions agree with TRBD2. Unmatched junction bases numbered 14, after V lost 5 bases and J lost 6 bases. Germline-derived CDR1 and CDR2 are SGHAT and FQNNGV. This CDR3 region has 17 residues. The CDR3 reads CASSHGPGLAPADTQYF. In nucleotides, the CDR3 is TGTGCCAGCAGCCACGGCCCGGGACTAGCGCCGGCGGATACGCAGTATTTT.

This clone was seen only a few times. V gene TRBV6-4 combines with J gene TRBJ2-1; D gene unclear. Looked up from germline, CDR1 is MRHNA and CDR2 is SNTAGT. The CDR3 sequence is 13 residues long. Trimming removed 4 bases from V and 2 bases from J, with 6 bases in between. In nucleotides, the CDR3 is TGTGCCAGCAGTGTATTCCCCTACAATGAGCAGTTCTTC. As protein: CASSVFPYNEQFF.

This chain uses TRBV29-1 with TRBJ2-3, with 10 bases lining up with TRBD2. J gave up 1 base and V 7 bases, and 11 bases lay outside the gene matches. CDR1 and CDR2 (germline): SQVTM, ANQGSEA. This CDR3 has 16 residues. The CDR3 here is CSAWARSGRGTDTQYF. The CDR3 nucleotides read TGCAGCGCCTGGGCCAGGAGCGGGAGGGGCACAGATACGCAGTATTTT.

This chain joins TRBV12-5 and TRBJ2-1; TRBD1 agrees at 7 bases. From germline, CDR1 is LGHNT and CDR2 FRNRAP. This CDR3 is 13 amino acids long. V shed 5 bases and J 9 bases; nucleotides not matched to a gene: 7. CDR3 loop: CASGTSAGGEQFF. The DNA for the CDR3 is TGTGCTAGTGGTACCTCGGCAGGGGGTGAGCAGTTCTTC.

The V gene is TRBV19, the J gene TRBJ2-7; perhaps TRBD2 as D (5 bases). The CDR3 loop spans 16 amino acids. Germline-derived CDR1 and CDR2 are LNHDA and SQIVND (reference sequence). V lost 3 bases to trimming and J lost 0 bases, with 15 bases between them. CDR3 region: CASSIYAGQTSYEQYF. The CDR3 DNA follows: TGTGCCAGTAGTATCTACGCGGGCCAAACCTCCTACGAGCAGTACTTC.

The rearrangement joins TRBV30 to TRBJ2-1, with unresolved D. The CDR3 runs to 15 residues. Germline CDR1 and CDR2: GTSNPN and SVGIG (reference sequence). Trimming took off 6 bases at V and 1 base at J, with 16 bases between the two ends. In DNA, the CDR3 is TGTGCCTGCCGTCGGTCTGACGATTCCTACAATGAGCAGTTCTTC. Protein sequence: CACRRSDDSYNEQFF. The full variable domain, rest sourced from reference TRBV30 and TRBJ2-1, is SQTIHQWPATLVQPVGSPLSLECTVEGTSNPNLYWYRQAAGRGLQLLFYSVGIGQISSEVPQNLSASRPQDRQFILSSKKLLLSDSGFYLCACRRSDDSYNEQFFGPGTRLTVL.

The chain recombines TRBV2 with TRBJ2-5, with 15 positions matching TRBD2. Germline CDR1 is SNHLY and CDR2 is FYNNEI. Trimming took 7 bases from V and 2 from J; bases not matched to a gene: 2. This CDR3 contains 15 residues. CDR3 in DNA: TGTGCCAGCATTGGGACTAGCGGGGGGCAAGAGACCCAGTACTTC. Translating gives CASIGTSGGQETQYF.

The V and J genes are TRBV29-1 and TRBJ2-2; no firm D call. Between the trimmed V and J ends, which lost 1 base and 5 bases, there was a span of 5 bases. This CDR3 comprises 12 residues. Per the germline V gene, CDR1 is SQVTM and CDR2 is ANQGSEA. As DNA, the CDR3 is TGCAGCGTTGAAGCAGGAACCGGGGAGCTGTTTTTT. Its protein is CSVEAGTGELFF.

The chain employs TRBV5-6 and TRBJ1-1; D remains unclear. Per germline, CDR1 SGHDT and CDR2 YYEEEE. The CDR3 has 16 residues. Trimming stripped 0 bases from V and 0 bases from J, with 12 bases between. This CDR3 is CASSLAATYLNTEAFF. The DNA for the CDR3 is TGTGCCAGCAGCTTGGCCGCGACTTATTTGAACACTGAAGCTTTCTTT.

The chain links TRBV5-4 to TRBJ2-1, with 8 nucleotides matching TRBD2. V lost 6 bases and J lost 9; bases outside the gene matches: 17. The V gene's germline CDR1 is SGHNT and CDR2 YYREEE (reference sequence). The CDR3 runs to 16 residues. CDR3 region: CASIGNFEAGVSEQFF. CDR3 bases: TGTGCCAGCATCGGGAATTTTGAAGCGGGAGTGTCTGAGCAGTTCTTC. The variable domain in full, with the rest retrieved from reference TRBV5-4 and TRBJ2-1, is ETGVTQSPTHLIKTRGQQVTLRCSSQSGHNTVSWYQQALGQGPQFIFQYYREEENGRGNFPPRFSGLQFPNYSSELNVNALELDDSALYLCASIGNFEAGVSEQFFGPGTRLTVL.

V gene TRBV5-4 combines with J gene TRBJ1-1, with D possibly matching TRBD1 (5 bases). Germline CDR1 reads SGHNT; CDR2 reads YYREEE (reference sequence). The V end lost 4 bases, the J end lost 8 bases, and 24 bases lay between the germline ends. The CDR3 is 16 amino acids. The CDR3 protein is CASSLRHQTGAPEAFF. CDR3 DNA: TGTGCCAGCAGCCTGCGGCACCAAACCGGGGCCCCGGAAGCTTTCTTT. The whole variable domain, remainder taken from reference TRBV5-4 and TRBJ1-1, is ETGVTQSPTHLIKTRGQQVTLRCSSQSGHNTVSWYQQALGQGPQFIFQYYREEENGRGNFPPRFSGLQFPNYSSELNVNALELDDSALYLCASSLRHQTGAPEAFFGQGTRLTVV.

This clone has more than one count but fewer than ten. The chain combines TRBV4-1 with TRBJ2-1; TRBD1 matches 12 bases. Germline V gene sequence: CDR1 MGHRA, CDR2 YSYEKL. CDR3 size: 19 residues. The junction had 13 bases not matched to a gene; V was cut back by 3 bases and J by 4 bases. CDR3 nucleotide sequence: TGCGCCAGCAGCCACCTCCCTCTCGGGACAGGGGGCATGTACAATGAGCAGTTCTTC. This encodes CASSHLPLGTGGMYNEQFF.

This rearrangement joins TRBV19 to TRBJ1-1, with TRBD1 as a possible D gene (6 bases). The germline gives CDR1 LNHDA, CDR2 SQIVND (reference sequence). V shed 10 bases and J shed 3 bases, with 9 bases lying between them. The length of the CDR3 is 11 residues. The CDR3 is CATSGDTEAFF. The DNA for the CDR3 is TGTGCCACCTCAGGGGACACTGAAGCTTTCTTT.

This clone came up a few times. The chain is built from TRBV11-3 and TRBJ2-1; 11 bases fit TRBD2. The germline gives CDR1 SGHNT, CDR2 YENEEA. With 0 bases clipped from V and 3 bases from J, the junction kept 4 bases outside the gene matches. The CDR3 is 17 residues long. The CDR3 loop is CASSLDRTSGLYNEQFF. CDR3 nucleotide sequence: TGTGCCAGCAGCTTAGACCGGACTAGCGGGCTCTACAATGAGCAGTTCTTC. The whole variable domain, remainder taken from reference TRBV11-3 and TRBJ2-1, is EAGVVQSPRYKIIEKKQPVAFWCNPISGHNTLYWYLQNLGQGPELLIRYENEEAVDDSQLPKDRFSAERLKGVDSTLKIQPAELGDSAVYLCASSLDRTSGLYNEQFFGPGTRLTVL.

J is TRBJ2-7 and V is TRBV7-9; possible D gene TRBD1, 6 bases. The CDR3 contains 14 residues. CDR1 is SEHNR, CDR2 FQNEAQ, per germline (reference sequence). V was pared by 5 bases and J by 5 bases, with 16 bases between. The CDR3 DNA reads TGTGCCAGCAGCCTACCGCAGGGGTCCCACGAGCAGTACTTC. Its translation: CASSLPQGSHEQYF.

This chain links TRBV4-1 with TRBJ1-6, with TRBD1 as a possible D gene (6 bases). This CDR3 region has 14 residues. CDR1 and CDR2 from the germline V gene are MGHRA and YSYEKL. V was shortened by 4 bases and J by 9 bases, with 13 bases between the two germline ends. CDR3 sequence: CASSREVGASPLHF. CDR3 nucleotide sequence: TGCGCCAGCAGCCGAGAGGTGGGGGCTTCACCCCTCCACTTT.

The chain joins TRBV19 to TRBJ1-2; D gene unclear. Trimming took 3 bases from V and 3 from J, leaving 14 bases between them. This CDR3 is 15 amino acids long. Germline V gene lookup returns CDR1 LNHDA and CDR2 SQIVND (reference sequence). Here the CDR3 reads CASSINSPLDYGYTF. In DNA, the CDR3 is TGTGCCAGTAGTATCAACAGCCCTTTGGACTATGGCTACACCTTC.

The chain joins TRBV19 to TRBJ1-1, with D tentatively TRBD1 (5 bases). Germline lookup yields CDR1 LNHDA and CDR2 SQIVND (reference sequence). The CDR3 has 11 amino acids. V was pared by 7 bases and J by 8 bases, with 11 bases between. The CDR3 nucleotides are TGTGCCAGTATGGGGGGACCCGAAGCTTTCTTT. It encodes CASMGGPEAFF. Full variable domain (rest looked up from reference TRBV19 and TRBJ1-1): DGGITQSPKYLFRKEGQNVTLSCEQNLNHDAMYWYRQDPGQGLRLIYYSQIVNDFQKGDIAEGYSVSREKKESFPLTVTSAQKNPTAFYLCASMGGPEAFFGQGTRLTVV.

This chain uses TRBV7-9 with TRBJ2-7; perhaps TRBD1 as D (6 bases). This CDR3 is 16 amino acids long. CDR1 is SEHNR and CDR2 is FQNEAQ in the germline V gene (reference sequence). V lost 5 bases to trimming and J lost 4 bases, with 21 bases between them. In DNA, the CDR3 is TGTGCCAGCAGCCGTTCCACAGGCGAGAGGGGGTACGAGCAGTACTTC. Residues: CASSRSTGERGYEQYF. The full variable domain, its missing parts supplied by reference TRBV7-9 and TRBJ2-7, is DTGVSQNPRHKITKRGQNVTFRCDPISEHNRLYWYRQTLGQGPEFLTYFQNEAQLEKSRLLSDRFSAERPKGSFSTLEIQRTEQGDSAMYLCASSRSTGERGYEQYFGPGTRLTVT.

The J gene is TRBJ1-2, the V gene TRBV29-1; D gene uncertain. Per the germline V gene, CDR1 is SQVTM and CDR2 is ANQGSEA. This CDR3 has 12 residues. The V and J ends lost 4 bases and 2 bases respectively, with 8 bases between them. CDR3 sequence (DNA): TGCAGCGTTGGGCAGGAAAACTATGGCTACACCTTC. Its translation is CSVGQENYGYTF.

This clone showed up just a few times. The CDR3 sequence: CASSQRGELFF. CDR3 DNA sequence: TGTGCCAGCAGCCAACGAGGGGAGCTGTTTTTT. The V call is TRBV7-9, the J call TRBJ2-2; D is unclear. This CDR3 has 11 amino acids. Trimming pared 5 bases from V and 8 bases from J, leaving 6 bases between. The V gene's germline CDR1 is SEHNR and CDR2 FQNEAQ (reference sequence). The variable domain in full, with the rest retrieved from reference TRBV7-9 and TRBJ2-2, is DTGVSQNPRHKITKRGQNVTFRCDPISEHNRLYWYRQTLGQGPEFLTYFQNEAQLEKSRLLSDRFSAERPKGSFSTLEIQRTEQGDSAMYLCASSQRGELFFGEGSRLTVL.

The chain's CDR3 is CASSEGTGGTDTQYF. CDR3 nucleotide sequence: TGTGCCAGCAGTGAAGGGACAGGGGGCACAGATACGCAGTATTTT. The chain has TRBV2 and TRBJ2-3, with 9 bases fitting TRBD1. Germline CDR1 and CDR2: SNHLY and FYNNEI. The CDR3 totals 15 residues. V was pared by 1 base and J by 1 base, with 0 bases of the junction left unmatched.